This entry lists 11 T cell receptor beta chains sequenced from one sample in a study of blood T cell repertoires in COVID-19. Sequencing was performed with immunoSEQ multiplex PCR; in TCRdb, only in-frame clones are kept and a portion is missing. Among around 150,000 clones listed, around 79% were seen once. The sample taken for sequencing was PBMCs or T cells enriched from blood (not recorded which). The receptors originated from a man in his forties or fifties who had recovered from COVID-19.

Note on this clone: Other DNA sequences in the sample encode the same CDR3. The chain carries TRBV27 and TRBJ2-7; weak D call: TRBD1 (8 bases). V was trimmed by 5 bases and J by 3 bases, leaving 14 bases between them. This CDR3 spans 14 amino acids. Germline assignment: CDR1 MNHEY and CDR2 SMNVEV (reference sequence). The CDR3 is CASSLQGGNYEQYF. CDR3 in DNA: TGTGCCAGCAGTCTACAGGGGGGGAACTACGAGCAGTACTTC.

The CDR3 reads CSVGSQIIDTQYF. The CDR3 DNA is TGCAGCGTTGGATCCCAGATCATAGATACGCAGTATTTT. The V gene is TRBV29-1, the J gene TRBJ2-3; D is unclear. From germline, CDR1 is SQVTM and CDR2 ANQGSEA. The CDR3 totals 13 residues. Between the trimmed V and J ends, which lost 4 bases and 5 bases, there was a span of 13 bases.

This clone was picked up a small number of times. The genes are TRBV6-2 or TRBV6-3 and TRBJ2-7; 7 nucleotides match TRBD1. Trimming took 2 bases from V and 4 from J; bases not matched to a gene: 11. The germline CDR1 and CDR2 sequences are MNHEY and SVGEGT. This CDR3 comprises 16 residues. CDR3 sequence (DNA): TGTGCCAGCAGTTACAACCACAGGGGCGGAAGGTACGAGCAGTACTTC. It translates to CASSYNHRGGRYEQYF.

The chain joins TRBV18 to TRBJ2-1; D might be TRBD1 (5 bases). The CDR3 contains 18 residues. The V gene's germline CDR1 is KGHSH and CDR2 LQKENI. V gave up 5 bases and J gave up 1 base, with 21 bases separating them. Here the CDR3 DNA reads TGTGCCAGCTCAACAAAGACGACAGTTCCCCTTTCCTACAATGAGCAGTTCTTC. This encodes CASSTKTTVPLSYNEQFF.

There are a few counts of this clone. CDR3 protein: CASSQATSGTDTQYF. The CDR3, as DNA: TGTGCCAGCAGCCAAGCGACTAGCGGCACAGATACGCAGTATTTT. V and J are TRBV3-1 (or the pseudogene TRBV3-2) and TRBJ2-3; 8 bases are shared with TRBD2. V gave up 1 base and J gave up 1 base; unmatched junction bases: 1. The germline V gene encodes CDR1 LGHDT and CDR2 YNNKEL (reference sequence). The CDR3 covers 15 residues.

This chain's CDR3 is CASRIGGTNTGELFF. The CDR3 DNA is TGTGCCAGCAGAATCGGGGGGACGAACACCGGGGAGCTGTTTTTT. The chain recombines TRBV28 with TRBJ2-2; TRBD2 matches at 7 bases. The CDR3 totals 15 residues. Trimming removed 6 bases from V and 0 bases from J; junction bases left unmatched: 4. Germline loops: CDR1 MDHEN, CDR2 SYDVKM.

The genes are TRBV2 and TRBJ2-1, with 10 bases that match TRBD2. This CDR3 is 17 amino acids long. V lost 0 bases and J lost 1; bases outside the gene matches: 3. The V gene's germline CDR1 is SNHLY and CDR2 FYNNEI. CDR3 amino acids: CASSEASGRQSYNEQFF. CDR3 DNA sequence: TGTGCCAGCAGTGAAGCTAGCGGGAGGCAATCCTACAATGAGCAGTTCTTC.

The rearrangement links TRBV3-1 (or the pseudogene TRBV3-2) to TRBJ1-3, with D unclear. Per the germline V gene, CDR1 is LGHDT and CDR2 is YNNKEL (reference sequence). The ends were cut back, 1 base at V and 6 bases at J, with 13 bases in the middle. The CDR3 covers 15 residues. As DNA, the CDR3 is TGTGCCAGCAGCCAAGTGTACGGGAAAGAAAACACCATATATTTT. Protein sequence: CASSQVYGKENTIYF.

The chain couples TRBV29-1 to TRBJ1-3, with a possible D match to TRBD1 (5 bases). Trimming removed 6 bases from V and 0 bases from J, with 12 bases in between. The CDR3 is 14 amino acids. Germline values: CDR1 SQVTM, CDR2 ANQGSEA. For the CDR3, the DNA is TGCAGCGTGCTTCAGGGCTTCTCTGGAAACACCATATATTTT. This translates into CSVLQGFSGNTIYF.

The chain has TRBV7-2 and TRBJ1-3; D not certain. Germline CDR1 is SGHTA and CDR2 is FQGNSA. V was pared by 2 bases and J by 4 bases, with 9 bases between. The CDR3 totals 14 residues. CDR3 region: CASSLLREGNTIYF. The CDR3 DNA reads TGTGCCAGCAGCTTACTACGGGAAGGAAACACCATATATTTT.

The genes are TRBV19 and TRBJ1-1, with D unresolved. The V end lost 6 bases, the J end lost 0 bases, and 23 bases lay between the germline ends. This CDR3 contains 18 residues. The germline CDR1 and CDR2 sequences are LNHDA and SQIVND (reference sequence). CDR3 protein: CASRNPQTYFTMNTEAFF. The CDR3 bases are TGTGCCAGTAGGAACCCACAGACCTACTTCACCATGAACACTGAAGCTTTCTTT.